The T cell receptor beta chain under discussion was sequenced for a study of cytomegalovirus exposure and HLA in healthy donors. Study-wide results and limits: It was reportedly the case that the classifier diagnosed cytomegalovirus status with high specificity and sensitivity. In a later analysis, HLA-associated beta chains showed higher expansion and lower generation probabilities than comparable chains.

On this clone: What it recognizes is unknown.

PCR amplification relied on 60 Vbeta primers (plus 13 Jbeta primers). Generated by immunoSEQ multiplex PCR, the TCRdb table keeps only in-frame clones and is missing some. The sample has roughly 93,000 clones; just over 75% are singletons. V lost 5 bases and J lost 2, with 16 bases in between. CDR1 is SQVTM, CDR2 ANQGSEA, per germline. The CDR3 extends over 14 amino acids. The receptor's source is a man aged 25 to 45 in good health and CMV-seronegative. V usage is TRBV29-1 and J usage is TRBJ2-7; tentatively, D is TRBD1 (5 bases). What was sequenced was PBMCs. CDR3 nucleotides: TGCAGCGTTTTAGTAGTAGGGGCCCCCTACGAGCAGTACTTC. This translates into CSVLVVGAPYEQYF.